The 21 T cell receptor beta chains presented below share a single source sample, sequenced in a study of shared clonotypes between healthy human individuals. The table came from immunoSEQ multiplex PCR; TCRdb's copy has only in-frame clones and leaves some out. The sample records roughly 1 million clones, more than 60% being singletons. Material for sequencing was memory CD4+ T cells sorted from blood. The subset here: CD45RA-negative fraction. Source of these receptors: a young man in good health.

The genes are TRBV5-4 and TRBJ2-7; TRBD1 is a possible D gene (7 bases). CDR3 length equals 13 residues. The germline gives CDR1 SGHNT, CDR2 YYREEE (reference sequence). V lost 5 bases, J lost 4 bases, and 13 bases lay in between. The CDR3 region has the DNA TGTGCCAGCAGTCGCGGGACAGCTTACGAGCAGTACTTC. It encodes CASSRGTAYEQYF.

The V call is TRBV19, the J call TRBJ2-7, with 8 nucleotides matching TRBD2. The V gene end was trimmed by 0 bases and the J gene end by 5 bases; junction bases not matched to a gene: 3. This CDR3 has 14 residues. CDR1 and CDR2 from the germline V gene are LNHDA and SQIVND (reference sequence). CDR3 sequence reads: CASSIDSGTHEQYF. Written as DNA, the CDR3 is TGTGCCAGTAGTATAGATAGCGGGACCCACGAGCAGTACTTC.

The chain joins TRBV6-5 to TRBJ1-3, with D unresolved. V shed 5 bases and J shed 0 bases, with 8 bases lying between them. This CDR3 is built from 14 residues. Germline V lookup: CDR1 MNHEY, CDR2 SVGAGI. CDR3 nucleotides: TGTGCCAGCAGTCTCAGCGACTCTGGAAACACCATATATTTT. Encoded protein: CASSLSDSGNTIYF.

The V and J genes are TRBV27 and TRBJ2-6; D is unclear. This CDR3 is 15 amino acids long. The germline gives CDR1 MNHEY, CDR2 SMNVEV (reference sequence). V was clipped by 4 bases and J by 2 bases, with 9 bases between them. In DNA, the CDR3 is TGTGCCAGCAGTTCCCGCACCCCTGGGGCCAACGTCCTGACTTTC. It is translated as CASSSRTPGANVLTF. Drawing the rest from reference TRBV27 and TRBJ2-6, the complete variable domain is EAQVTQNPRYLITVTGKKLTVTCSQNMNHEYMSWYRQDPGLGLRQIYYSMNVEVTDKGDVPEGYKVSRKEKRNFPLILESPSPNQTSLYFCASSSRTPGANVLTFGAGSRLTVL.

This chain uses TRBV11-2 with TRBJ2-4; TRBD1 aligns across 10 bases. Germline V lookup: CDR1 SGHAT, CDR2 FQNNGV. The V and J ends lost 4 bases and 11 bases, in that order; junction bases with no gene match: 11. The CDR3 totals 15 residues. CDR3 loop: CASSSTTGTGEVQYF. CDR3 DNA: TGTGCCAGCAGCTCAACCACCGGGACAGGGGAGGTTCAGTACTTC. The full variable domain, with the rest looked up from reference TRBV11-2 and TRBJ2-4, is EAGVAQSPRYKIIEKRQSVAFWCNPISGHATLYWYQQILGQGPKLLIQFQNNGVVDDSQLPKDRFSAERLKGVDSTLKIQPAKLEDSAVYLCASSSTTGTGEVQYFGAGTRLSVL.

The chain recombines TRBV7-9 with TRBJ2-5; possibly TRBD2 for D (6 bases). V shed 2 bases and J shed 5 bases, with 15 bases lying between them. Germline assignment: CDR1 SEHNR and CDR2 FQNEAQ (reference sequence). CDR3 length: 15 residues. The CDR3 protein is CASSLKLAVGETQYF. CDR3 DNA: TGTGCCAGCAGCTTAAAACTAGCCGTTGGGGAGACCCAGTACTTC.

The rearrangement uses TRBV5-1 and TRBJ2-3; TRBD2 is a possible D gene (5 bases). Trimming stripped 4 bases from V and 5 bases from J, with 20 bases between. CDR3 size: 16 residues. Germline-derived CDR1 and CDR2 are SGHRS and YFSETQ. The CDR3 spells CASSLGERRGIDTQYF. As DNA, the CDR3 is TGCGCCAGCAGCCTCGGGGAACGGAGAGGTATAGATACGCAGTATTTT.

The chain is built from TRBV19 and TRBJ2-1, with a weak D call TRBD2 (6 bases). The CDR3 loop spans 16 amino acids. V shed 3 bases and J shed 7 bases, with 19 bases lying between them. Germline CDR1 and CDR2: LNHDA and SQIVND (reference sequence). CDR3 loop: CASSIGLAALGNEQFF. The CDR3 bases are TGTGCCAGTAGTATCGGTTTAGCGGCCCTGGGAAATGAGCAGTTCTTC.

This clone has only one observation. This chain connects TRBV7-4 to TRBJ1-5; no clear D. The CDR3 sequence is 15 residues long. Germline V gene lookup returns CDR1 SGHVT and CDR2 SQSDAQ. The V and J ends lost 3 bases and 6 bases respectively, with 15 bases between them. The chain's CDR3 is CASSFIFGVSQPQHF. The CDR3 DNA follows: TGTGCCAGCAGCTTTATTTTTGGGGTTAGTCAGCCCCAGCATTTT.

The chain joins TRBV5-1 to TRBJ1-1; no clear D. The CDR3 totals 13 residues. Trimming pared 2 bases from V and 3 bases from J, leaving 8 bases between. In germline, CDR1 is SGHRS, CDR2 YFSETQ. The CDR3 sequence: CASSFARDTEAFF. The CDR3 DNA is TGCGCCAGCAGCTTTGCTCGGGACACTGAAGCTTTCTTT.

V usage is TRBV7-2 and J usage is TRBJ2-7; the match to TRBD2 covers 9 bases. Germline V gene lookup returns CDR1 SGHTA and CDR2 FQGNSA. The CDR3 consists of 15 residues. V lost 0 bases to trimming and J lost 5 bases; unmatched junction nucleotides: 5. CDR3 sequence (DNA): TGTGCCAGCAGCTTAGCCCCTAGCGGGATGAACGAGCAGTACTTC. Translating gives CASSLAPSGMNEQYF.

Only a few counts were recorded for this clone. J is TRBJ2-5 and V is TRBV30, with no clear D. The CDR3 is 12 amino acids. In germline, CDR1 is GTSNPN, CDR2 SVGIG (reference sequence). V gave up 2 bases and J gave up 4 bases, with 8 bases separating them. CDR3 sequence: CAWSLVGETQYF. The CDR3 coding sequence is TGTGCCTGGAGTTTAGTAGGAGAGACCCAGTACTTC.

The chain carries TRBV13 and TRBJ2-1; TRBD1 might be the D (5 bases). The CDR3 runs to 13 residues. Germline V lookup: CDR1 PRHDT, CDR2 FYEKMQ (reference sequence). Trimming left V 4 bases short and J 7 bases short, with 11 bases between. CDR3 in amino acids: CASSSDRGNEQFF. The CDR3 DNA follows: TGTGCCAGCAGCTCCGATAGGGGTAATGAGCAGTTCTTC.

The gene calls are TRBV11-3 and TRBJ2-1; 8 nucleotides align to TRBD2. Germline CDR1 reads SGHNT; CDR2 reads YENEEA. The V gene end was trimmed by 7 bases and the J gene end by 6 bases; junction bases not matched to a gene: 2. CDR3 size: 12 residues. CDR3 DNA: TGTGCCAGCACAAGCGGGGGCAATGAGCAGTTCTTC. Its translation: CASTSGGNEQFF.

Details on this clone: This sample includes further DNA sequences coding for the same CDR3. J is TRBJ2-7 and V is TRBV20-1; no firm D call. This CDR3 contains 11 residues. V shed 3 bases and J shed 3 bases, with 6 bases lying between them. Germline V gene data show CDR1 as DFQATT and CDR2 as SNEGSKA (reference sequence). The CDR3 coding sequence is TGCAGTGCTAGTACAAGCTACGAGCAGTACTTC. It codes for CSASTSYEQYF.

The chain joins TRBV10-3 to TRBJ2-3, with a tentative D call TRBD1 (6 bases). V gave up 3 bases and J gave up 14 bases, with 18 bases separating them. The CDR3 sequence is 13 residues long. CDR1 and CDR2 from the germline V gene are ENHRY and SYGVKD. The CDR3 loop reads CAISDSGHPFPYF. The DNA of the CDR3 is TGTGCCATCAGTGATTCGGGACACCCCTTTCCGTATTTT.

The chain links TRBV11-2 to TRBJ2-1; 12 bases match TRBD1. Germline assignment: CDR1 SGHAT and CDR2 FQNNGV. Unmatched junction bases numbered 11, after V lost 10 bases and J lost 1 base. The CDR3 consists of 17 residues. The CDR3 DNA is TGTGCCACTTCGAGGGACAGGGGGCGAGGGTCCTACAATGAGCAGTTCTTC. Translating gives CATSRDRGRGSYNEQFF.

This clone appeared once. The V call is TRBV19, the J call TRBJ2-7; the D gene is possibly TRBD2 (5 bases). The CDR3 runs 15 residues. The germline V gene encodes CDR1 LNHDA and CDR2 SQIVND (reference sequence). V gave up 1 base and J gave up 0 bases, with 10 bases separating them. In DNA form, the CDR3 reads TGTGCCAGTAGTATAGGGGGAGACCCCTCCTACGAGCAGTACTTC. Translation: CASSIGGDPSYEQYF.

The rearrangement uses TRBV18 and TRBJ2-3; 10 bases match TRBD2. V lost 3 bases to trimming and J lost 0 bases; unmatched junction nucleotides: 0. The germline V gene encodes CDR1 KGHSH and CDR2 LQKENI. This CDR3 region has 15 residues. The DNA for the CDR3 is TGTGCCAGCTCACCGACTAGCGGGAGCACAGATACGCAGTATTTT. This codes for CASSPTSGSTDTQYF.

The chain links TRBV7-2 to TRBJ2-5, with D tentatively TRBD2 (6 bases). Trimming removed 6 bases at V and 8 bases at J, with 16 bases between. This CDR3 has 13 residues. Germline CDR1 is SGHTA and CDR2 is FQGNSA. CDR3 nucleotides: TGTGCCAGCAGGCCGTCTCCCGGGGGTACCCAGTACTTC. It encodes CASRPSPGGTQYF.

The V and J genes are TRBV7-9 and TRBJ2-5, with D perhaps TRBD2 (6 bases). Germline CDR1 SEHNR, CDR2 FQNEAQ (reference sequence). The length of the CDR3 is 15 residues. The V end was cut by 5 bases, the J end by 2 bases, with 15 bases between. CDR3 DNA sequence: TGTGCCAGCAGCCAAAATAGCGGTTCACAAGAGACCCAGTACTTC. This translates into CASSQNSGSQETQYF.